One T cell receptor beta chain is described in this entry. Donors showed nominal health when sampled, although they likely had unrecorded immune exposures. Primers for the PCR totalled 60 Vbeta and 13 Jbeta. This table comes from immunoSEQ multiplex PCR, and its TCRdb copy is limited to in-frame clones, with some not included. The sample records 130,000 to 150,000 clones, around 82% being singletons. These data are taken from a study of cytomegalovirus exposure and HLA in healthy donors. Trimming at V came to 4 bases and at J to 6 bases, leaving 8 bases not matched to a gene. Per germline, CDR1 SGDLS and CDR2 YYNGEE. The CDR3 is 15 residues long.

Sequences were obtained from PBMCs. The TCR comes from a female donor in good health and CMV-seronegative. This sequence joins TRBV9 and TRBJ1-4; 8 bases are shared with TRBD1. CDR3 protein: CASSRDRLGDEKLFF. The DNA for the CDR3 is TGTGCCAGCAGCCGGGACAGGCTAGGAGATGAAAAACTGTTTTTT.